This TCR beta chain was identified during a study of blood T cell repertoires in COVID-19. Overall study context: PBMCs, B-cell-depleted T cells, or T cells were the source of the cDNA or gDNA that made up the material.

Measured with immunoSEQ multiplex PCR; TCRdb has only the in-frame clones, and not every one. The sample lists about 160,000 clones; 70% to 90% were seen once. Looked up from germline, CDR1 is SGHTS and CDR2 is YDEGEE. This CDR3 spans 14 amino acids. After removal of 0 bases from V and 11 bases from J, the junction contained 9 bases not matched to a gene. This receptor was obtained from a woman aged 45-60 years who had recovered from COVID-19. The rearrangement uses TRBV5-8 and TRBJ2-3, with 7 positions matching TRBD2. Sequencing was performed on PBMCs or T cells enriched from blood (not recorded which). CDR3 residues: CASSLASGEVRQYF. In nucleotides, the CDR3 is TGTGCCAGCAGCTTGGCCAGCGGGGAAGTTAGGCAGTATTTT.